This is a list of T cell receptor beta chains from one sample in a study of T-cell memory formation after mild COVID-19. One entry per CDR3 protein results from TCRdb running MiXCR on the 5' RACE reads. The sample has 300,000 or so distinct CDR3 sequences; under 20% are singletons. The sample consisted of PBMCs or a T cell subset sorted from them (not recorded which). All receptors derive from a man between 18 and 29 years old who had mild COVID-19 (a few samples of this study predate the infection). Cell type and time point are not known. The CDR3 runs from the conserved cysteine through the conserved F or W. The D gene is left open where the match is weak. Only some rows state a clone size, as once, few, many or a class for expanded clones.

d_gene: .
j_gene: TRBJ2-3
v_gene: TRBV6-2/TRBV6-3
abundance: few
CDR3aa: CASSYGTVSTDTQYF
CDR3nt: TGTGCCAGCAGTTACGGCACGGTGAGCACAGATACGCAGTATTTT

d_gene: .
j_gene: TRBJ2-3
v_gene: TRBV7-9
abundance: .
CDR3aa: CASTGVADTDTQYF
CDR3nt: TGTGCCAGCACCGGAGTGGCGGACACAGATACGCAGTATTTT

d_gene: .
j_gene: TRBJ2-3
v_gene: TRBV6-2/TRBV6-3
abundance: few
CDR3aa: CASSGYRDTQYF
CDR3nt: TGTGCCAGCAGCGGCTACAGGGACACGCAGTATTTT

d_gene: .
j_gene: TRBJ2-4
v_gene: TRBV7-2
abundance: .
CDR3aa: CASSLESISIGIQYF
CDR3nt: TGTGCCAGCAGCTTAGAAAGTATCAGTATAGGCATTCAGTACTTC

d_gene: TRBD1
j_gene: TRBJ2-2
v_gene: TRBV7-2
abundance: .
CDR3aa: CASSIGGSTGELFF
CDR3nt: TGTGCCAGCAGCATAGGGGGCTCAACCGGGGAGCTGTTTTTT

d_gene: .
j_gene: TRBJ1-1
v_gene: TRBV5-5
abundance: many
CDR3aa: CASSEGAPGGTEAFF
CDR3nt: TGTGCCAGCAGCGAGGGCGCTCCGGGGGGCACTGAAGCTTTCTTT

d_gene: .
j_gene: TRBJ1-2
v_gene: TRBV7-9
abundance: few
CDR3aa: CASSLSQQDLRGYTF
CDR3nt: TGTGCCAGCAGCTTATCTCAACAGGACCTCCGAGGCTACACCTTC

d_gene: TRBD2
j_gene: TRBJ2-1
v_gene: TRBV4-2
abundance: .
CDR3aa: CASSQPQLLAGEGNEQFF
CDR3nt: TGTGCCAGCAGCCAACCCCAGTTATTAGCGGGGGAGGGGAATGAGCAGTTCTTC

d_gene: .
j_gene: TRBJ2-1
v_gene: TRBV5-6
abundance: few
CDR3aa: CASSLVAEQFF
CDR3nt: TGTGCCAGCAGCTTGGTGGCGGAGCAGTTCTTC

d_gene: TRBD2
j_gene: TRBJ2-6
v_gene: TRBV4-1
abundance: .
CDR3aa: CASSRWVLSGGASGANVLTF
CDR3nt: TGCGCCAGCAGCCGATGGGTACTAAGCGGGGGGGCCTCTGGGGCCAACGTCCTGACTTTC

d_gene: .
j_gene: TRBJ1-1
v_gene: TRBV5-1
abundance: .
CDR3aa: CASSQQGLGGTEAFF
CDR3nt: TGCGCCAGCAGCCAGCAGGGCCTTGGCGGTACTGAAGCTTTCTTT

d_gene: .
j_gene: TRBJ2-2
v_gene: TRBV11-2
abundance: few
CDR3aa: CASSFGRSGTGELFF
CDR3nt: TGTGCCAGCAGCTTCGGCAGGTCCGGCACCGGGGAGCTGTTTTTT

d_gene: TRBD2
j_gene: TRBJ2-2
v_gene: TRBV12-3/TRBV12-4
abundance: .
CDR3aa: CASSPAGGGGTGELFF
CDR3nt: TGTGCCAGCAGTCCCGCGGGGGGGGGAGGCACCGGGGAGCTGTTTTTT

d_gene: .
j_gene: TRBJ2-1
v_gene: TRBV4-1
abundance: few
CDR3aa: CASSQEAWTSGYNEQFF
CDR3nt: TGCGCCAGCAGCCAAGAAGCTTGGACCAGCGGATACAATGAGCAGTTCTTC

d_gene: .
j_gene: TRBJ1-2
v_gene: TRBV7-9
abundance: few
CDR3aa: CASSLVGDYGYTF
CDR3nt: TGTGCCAGCAGCTTAGTGGGCGACTATGGCTACACCTTC

d_gene: TRBD2
j_gene: TRBJ2-1
v_gene: TRBV9
abundance: few
CDR3aa: CASSPSGSSYNEQFF
CDR3nt: TGTGCCAGCAGCCCCAGCGGGAGCTCCTACAATGAGCAGTTCTTC

d_gene: .
j_gene: TRBJ1-6
v_gene: TRBV12-3/TRBV12-4
abundance: few
CDR3aa: CASSFAGLNSPLHF
CDR3nt: TGTGCCAGCAGTTTTGCAGGCCTTAATTCACCCCTCCACTTT

d_gene: TRBD2
j_gene: TRBJ2-3
v_gene: TRBV11-3
abundance: few
CDR3aa: CASSPTGGSDTQYF
CDR3nt: TGTGCCAGCAGCCCCACGGGAGGGTCAGATACGCAGTATTTT

d_gene: .
j_gene: TRBJ2-7
v_gene: TRBV4-3
abundance: few
CDR3aa: CASSPDITYEQYF
CDR3nt: TGCGCCAGCAGCCCTGACATCACCTACGAGCAGTACTTC

d_gene: TRBD1
j_gene: TRBJ2-4
v_gene: TRBV4-3
abundance: few
CDR3aa: CASSPGTEVAKNIQYF
CDR3nt: TGCGCCAGCAGCCCCGGGACAGAAGTAGCCAAAAACATTCAGTACTTC

d_gene: .
j_gene: TRBJ2-1
v_gene: TRBV7-3
abundance: few
CDR3aa: CASSPRGSQVSYNEQFF
CDR3nt: TGTGCCAGCAGCCCCCGGGGTAGTCAGGTTTCCTACAATGAGCAGTTCTTC

d_gene: TRBD1
j_gene: TRBJ2-7
v_gene: TRBV11-2
abundance: .
CDR3aa: CASSSIRGRVYEQYF
CDR3nt: TGTGCCAGCAGCTCCATCAGGGGGCGGGTATACGAGCAGTACTTC

d_gene: .
j_gene: TRBJ2-5
v_gene: TRBV5-1
abundance: .
CDR3aa: CASSPLSAETQYF
CDR3nt: TGCGCCAGCAGCCCCCTGAGTGCGGAGACCCAGTACTTC

d_gene: TRBD1
j_gene: TRBJ2-1
v_gene: TRBV6-6
abundance: .
CDR3aa: CASSPGGAGPYNEQFF
CDR3nt: TGTGCCAGCAGTCCAGGGGGCGCAGGGCCCTACAATGAGCAGTTCTTC

d_gene: .
j_gene: TRBJ2-1
v_gene: TRBV11-2
abundance: .
CDR3aa: CASSITMGGNEQFF
CDR3nt: TGTGCCAGCAGTATCACCATGGGGGGCAATGAGCAGTTCTTC

d_gene: .
j_gene: TRBJ2-1
v_gene: TRBV5-1
abundance: .
CDR3aa: CASSLLGPGHNEQFF
CDR3nt: TGCGCCAGCAGCCTCCTCGGACCGGGGCACAATGAGCAGTTCTTC

d_gene: .
j_gene: TRBJ2-1
v_gene: TRBV4-2
abundance: few
CDR3aa: CASSQAWAGSYNEQFF
CDR3nt: TGTGCCAGCAGCCAAGCTTGGGCGGGGTCATACAATGAGCAGTTCTTC

d_gene: TRBD1
j_gene: TRBJ2-5
v_gene: TRBV5-1
abundance: few
CDR3aa: CASSLTGGKEETQYF
CDR3nt: TGCGCCAGCAGCTTGACAGGGGGAAAGGAAGAGACCCAGTACTTC

d_gene: TRBD1
j_gene: TRBJ2-1
v_gene: TRBV7-9
abundance: .
CDR3aa: CASSLGVGQGFDEQFF
CDR3nt: TGTGCCAGCAGCTTAGGGGTCGGACAGGGGTTCGATGAGCAGTTCTTC